The rows below give T cell receptor beta chains drawn from one sample of a study of neoadjuvant nivolumab and ipilimumab in lung cancer. Libraries were prepared by immunoSEQ multiplex PCR; TCRdb keeps only in-frame clonotypes and omits some of them. The repertoire has about 19,000 clones, more than 75% of them found once; the top ten carry approximately 2%. The sample consisted of peripheral blood, taken before neoadjuvant nivolumab, alone or with ipilimumab. These receptors were collected from an adult with non-small cell lung cancer. CDR3s include the opening cysteine and the closing phenylalanine or tryptophan. Fields, in order: V gene, D gene, J gene, clone size, CDR3 DNA, CDR3 protein. A D gene is named only where the DNA matches it firmly. Some rows mark clone size as missing; the rest say once, few, many or name a class of expanded clone.

v_call: TRBV6-5
d_call: NA
j_call: TRBJ1-1
clone_size: NA
cdr3_nt: TGTGCCAGCAGCACGGGGACGAACACTGAAGCTTTCTTT
cdr3_aa: CASSTGTNTEAFF

v_call: TRBV28
d_call: TRBD1
j_call: TRBJ2-7
clone_size: NA
cdr3_nt: TGTGCCAGTGACCGGGACAGGAGGTCGGGCGAGCAGTACTTC
cdr3_aa: CASDRDRRSGEQYF

v_call: TRBV4-1
d_call: TRBD2
j_call: TRBJ2-5
clone_size: few
cdr3_nt: TGCGCCAGCAGCCAAGAAACTAGCGGGAGTTTGCACCAAGAGACCCAGTACTTC
cdr3_aa: CASSQETSGSLHQETQYF

v_call: TRBV30
d_call: NA
j_call: TRBJ2-7
clone_size: NA
cdr3_nt: TGTGCCTGGAGGGAACCGGGACCGACCTACGAGCAGTACTTC
cdr3_aa: CAWREPGPTYEQYF

v_call: TRBV7-2
d_call: NA
j_call: TRBJ2-1
clone_size: NA
cdr3_nt: TGTGCCAGCAGCACTTATCCCGGAGGGGTCAATGAGCAGTTCTTC
cdr3_aa: CASSTYPGGVNEQFF

v_call: TRBV19
d_call: TRBD1
j_call: TRBJ1-1
clone_size: NA
cdr3_nt: TGTGCCAGTAGTATTGGCACAGGGGGCGGGGGCACTGAAGCTTTCTTT
cdr3_aa: CASSIGTGGGGTEAFF

v_call: TRBV28
d_call: NA
j_call: TRBJ2-7
clone_size: NA
cdr3_nt: TGTGCCAGCAGTTTAGCGGGGAGCTCCTACGAGCAGTACTTC
cdr3_aa: CASSLAGSSYEQYF

v_call: TRBV29-1
d_call: TRBD2
j_call: TRBJ2-7
clone_size: NA
cdr3_nt: TGCAGCGTTGGCACTAGCGGGAGCCACGAGCAGTACTTC
cdr3_aa: CSVGTSGSHEQYF

v_call: TRBV11-2
d_call: TRBD2
j_call: TRBJ2-7
clone_size: NA
cdr3_nt: TGTGCCAGCGGCGGGGCTAGCGGGATGTCAGAGCAGTACTTC
cdr3_aa: CASGGASGMSEQYF

v_call: TRBV6-5
d_call: TRBD1
j_call: TRBJ2-1
clone_size: NA
cdr3_nt: TGTGCCAGCAGTTTCGGGACAGGGGTCGATGAGCAGTTCTTC
cdr3_aa: CASSFGTGVDEQFF

v_call: TRBV7-9
d_call: NA
j_call: TRBJ2-1
clone_size: NA
cdr3_nt: TGTGCCAGCAGCGCCGGTGCGGGCAATGAGCAGTTCTTC
cdr3_aa: CASSAGAGNEQFF

v_call: TRBV30
d_call: NA
j_call: TRBJ1-2
clone_size: NA
cdr3_nt: TGTGCCTGGAGTGCTTCGACGGACAGACAAGGCTACACCTTC
cdr3_aa: CAWSASTDRQGYTF

v_call: TRBV18
d_call: NA
j_call: TRBJ2-7
clone_size: few
cdr3_nt: TGTGCCAGCTCTTCACAGGGTGATGTGTACGAGCAGTACTTC
cdr3_aa: CASSSQGDVYEQYF

v_call: TRBV5-4
d_call: NA
j_call: TRBJ2-2
clone_size: NA
cdr3_nt: TGTGCCAGCAGCGCTGGGAGAGGGGGAATCGGGGAGCTGTTTTTT
cdr3_aa: CASSAGRGGIGELFF

v_call: TRBV5-4
d_call: NA
j_call: TRBJ2-4
clone_size: NA
cdr3_nt: TGTGCCAGCAGCTTGTGGGGCACGCAAAACATTCAGTACTTC
cdr3_aa: CASSLWGTQNIQYF

v_call: TRBV5-1
d_call: NA
j_call: TRBJ2-1
clone_size: NA
cdr3_nt: TGCGCCAGCAGCTTGTCGGCGGGTAGCTCCTACAATGAGCAGTTCTTC
cdr3_aa: CASSLSAGSSYNEQFF

v_call: TRBV30
d_call: NA
j_call: TRBJ2-7
clone_size: NA
cdr3_nt: TGTGCCTGGAGCGGACTTACCTACGAGCAGTACTTC
cdr3_aa: CAWSGLTYEQYF

v_call: TRBV30
d_call: NA
j_call: TRBJ1-2
clone_size: NA
cdr3_nt: TGTGCCTGGAGTGTAGACCCCCGGGGCTATGGCTACACCTTC
cdr3_aa: CAWSVDPRGYGYTF

v_call: TRBV6-5
d_call: NA
j_call: TRBJ1-1
clone_size: NA
cdr3_nt: TGTGCCAGCAGTTACTCGCAGAACACTGAAGCTTTCTTT
cdr3_aa: CASSYSQNTEAFF

v_call: TRBV11-2
d_call: NA
j_call: TRBJ1-5
clone_size: NA
cdr3_nt: TGTGCCAGCAGCTTAGGGGGGGGGCGCCCCCAGCATTTT
cdr3_aa: CASSLGGGRPQHF

v_call: TRBV7-8
d_call: NA
j_call: TRBJ2-7
clone_size: NA
cdr3_nt: TGTGCCAGCAGCTTCCCGGCCTCCAACGAGCAGTACTTC
cdr3_aa: CASSFPASNEQYF

v_call: TRBV7-9
d_call: NA
j_call: TRBJ1-5
clone_size: NA
cdr3_nt: TGTGCCAGCAGCTTAGCTCAGACCAATCAGCCCCAGCATTTT
cdr3_aa: CASSLAQTNQPQHF

v_call: TRBV30
d_call: NA
j_call: TRBJ2-6
clone_size: NA
cdr3_nt: TGTGCCTGGAGCCCACACATCTCTGGGGCCAACGTCCTGACTTTC
cdr3_aa: CAWSPHISGANVLTF

v_call: TRBV11-1
d_call: TRBD2
j_call: TRBJ2-7
clone_size: NA
cdr3_nt: TGTGCCAGCAGCTTAACTAGCGGGTCCCTCTACGAGCAGTACTTC
cdr3_aa: CASSLTSGSLYEQYF

v_call: TRBV25-1
d_call: NA
j_call: TRBJ2-1
clone_size: NA
cdr3_nt: TGTGCCAGCTCACCGTTGGCGTCGAATGAGCAGTTCTTC
cdr3_aa: CASSPLASNEQFF

v_call: TRBV9
d_call: TRBD2
j_call: TRBJ2-1
clone_size: NA
cdr3_nt: TGTGCCAGCAGCGTAACAGCGGGGAACAATGAGCAGTTCTTC
cdr3_aa: CASSVTAGNNEQFF

v_call: TRBV6-1
d_call: NA
j_call: TRBJ2-4
clone_size: NA
cdr3_nt: TGTGCCAGCAGGACGGGTGGATTAGCCAAAAACATTCAGTACTTC
cdr3_aa: CASRTGGLAKNIQYF

v_call: TRBV18
d_call: TRBD1
j_call: TRBJ2-5
clone_size: NA
cdr3_nt: TGTGCCAGCTCACCTCTGGGACAGGGGGATCAAGAGACCCAGTACTTC
cdr3_aa: CASSPLGQGDQETQYF

v_call: TRBV5-1
d_call: TRBD1
j_call: TRBJ1-5
clone_size: NA
cdr3_nt: TGCGCCAGCAGCAGCCCGGGACAGGGGAGCCTTAGCAATCAGCCCCAGCATTTT
cdr3_aa: CASSSPGQGSLSNQPQHF

v_call: TRBV11-2
d_call: TRBD2
j_call: TRBJ2-1
clone_size: NA
cdr3_nt: TGTGCCAGCAGCCGGGAGGGCCTGTACAATGAGCAGTTCTTC
cdr3_aa: CASSREGLYNEQFF

v_call: TRBV5-1
d_call: TRBD2
j_call: TRBJ2-2
clone_size: NA
cdr3_nt: TGCGCCAGCAGGGGGACTAGCGGACCCACCGGGGAGCTGTTTTTT
cdr3_aa: CASRGTSGPTGELFF

v_call: TRBV4-1
d_call: NA
j_call: TRBJ1-2
clone_size: NA
cdr3_nt: TGCGCCAGCAGCCAAGACCCGGGTATCCGTGGCTACACCTTC
cdr3_aa: CASSQDPGIRGYTF

v_call: TRBV14
d_call: NA
j_call: TRBJ1-2
clone_size: NA
cdr3_nt: TGTGCCAGCAGCCAAGGAGTTCTCGGGGATGGCTACACCTTC
cdr3_aa: CASSQGVLGDGYTF

v_call: TRBV5-1
d_call: TRBD2
j_call: TRBJ2-3
clone_size: once
cdr3_nt: TGCGCCAGCAGCCGGGGGGGGACCAGCACAGATACGCAGTATTTT
cdr3_aa: CASSRGGTSTDTQYF

v_call: TRBV5-1
d_call: NA
j_call: TRBJ1-1
clone_size: NA
cdr3_nt: TGCGCCAGCAGCCGGGACTATTCCACTGAAGCTTTCTTT
cdr3_aa: CASSRDYSTEAFF

v_call: TRBV7-2
d_call: NA
j_call: TRBJ1-1
clone_size: NA
cdr3_nt: TGTGCCTTGCAGGGGATGACGTCGGGCATGAACACTGAAGCTTTCTTT
cdr3_aa: CALQGMTSGMNTEAFF

v_call: TRBV5-4
d_call: NA
j_call: TRBJ2-2
clone_size: NA
cdr3_nt: TGTGCCAGCACGGAAACAGCGAACACCGGGGAGCTGTTTTTT
cdr3_aa: CASTETANTGELFF

v_call: TRBV7-9
d_call: NA
j_call: TRBJ1-5
clone_size: NA
cdr3_nt: TGTGCCAGCAGCCAGGGACAACCAAATCAGCCCCAGCATTTT
cdr3_aa: CASSQGQPNQPQHF

v_call: TRBV5-1
d_call: NA
j_call: TRBJ2-6
clone_size: NA
cdr3_nt: TGCGCCAGCAGCTCTAGGACAGAACTGATCTCTGGGGCCAACGTCCTGACTTTC
cdr3_aa: CASSSRTELISGANVLTF

v_call: TRBV18
d_call: NA
j_call: TRBJ1-1
clone_size: once
cdr3_nt: TGTGCCAGCTCACCATCCAGACGGGACACTGAAGCTTTCTTT
cdr3_aa: CASSPSRRDTEAFF

v_call: TRBV5-1
d_call: TRBD1
j_call: TRBJ2-5
clone_size: NA
cdr3_nt: TGCGCCACCGGGACAGGACAAGAGACCCAGTACTTC
cdr3_aa: CATGTGQETQYF

v_call: TRBV28
d_call: TRBD2
j_call: TRBJ2-7
clone_size: NA
cdr3_nt: TGTGCCAGCAGTTTATTGGCGGGAGGGCCTGGGTCCTACGAGCAGTACTTC
cdr3_aa: CASSLLAGGPGSYEQYF

v_call: TRBV5-4
d_call: NA
j_call: TRBJ1-1
clone_size: NA
cdr3_nt: TGTGCCAGCAGCCTACGCCTCCGGGACACTGAAGCTTTCTTT
cdr3_aa: CASSLRLRDTEAFF

v_call: TRBV6-6
d_call: NA
j_call: TRBJ1-2
clone_size: NA
cdr3_nt: TGTGCCAGCAGTTCCACCACAGACTATGGCTACACCTTC
cdr3_aa: CASSSTTDYGYTF

v_call: TRBV5-4
d_call: NA
j_call: TRBJ2-7
clone_size: NA
cdr3_nt: TGTGCCAGCAGCATTACCCGGGGAAACTACGAGCAGTACTTC
cdr3_aa: CASSITRGNYEQYF

v_call: TRBV4-1
d_call: NA
j_call: TRBJ1-1
clone_size: once
cdr3_nt: TGCGCCAGCAGCCAGTTCATTGCTGGGGGCAGCCACTTT
cdr3_aa: CASSQFIAGGSHF

v_call: TRBV5-1
d_call: NA
j_call: TRBJ2-1
clone_size: NA
cdr3_nt: TGCGCCAGCAGCTTAACCGGCAGATACAATGAGCAGTTCTTC
cdr3_aa: CASSLTGRYNEQFF

v_call: TRBV7-2
d_call: NA
j_call: TRBJ1-2
clone_size: once
cdr3_nt: TGTGCCAGCAGCTTAGATGGGGCTATTGGCTACACCTTC
cdr3_aa: CASSLDGAIGYTF

v_call: TRBV5-4
d_call: TRBD1
j_call: TRBJ1-1
clone_size: NA
cdr3_nt: TGTGCCAGCAGCATCGCAGGGGGCGGAACTGAAGCTTTCTTT
cdr3_aa: CASSIAGGGTEAFF

v_call: TRBV2
d_call: NA
j_call: TRBJ2-5
clone_size: NA
cdr3_nt: TGTGCCAGCAGTGAATTAGGGGATAGCGCCATGGAAGAGACCCAGTACTTC
cdr3_aa: CASSELGDSAMEETQYF

v_call: TRBV30
d_call: TRBD2
j_call: TRBJ2-3
clone_size: NA
cdr3_nt: TGTGCCTGGCAAACTAGCGGGAGTGGAGATACGCAGTATTTT
cdr3_aa: CAWQTSGSGDTQYF

v_call: TRBV15
d_call: TRBD1
j_call: TRBJ1-4
clone_size: few
cdr3_nt: TGTGCCACCAGCGGCCTGGACAGGACTTATGAAAAACTGTTTTTT
cdr3_aa: CATSGLDRTYEKLFF